This passage covers 8 T cell receptor beta chains from one sample sequenced in a study of blood T cell repertoires in COVID-19. The table came from immunoSEQ multiplex PCR; TCRdb's copy has only in-frame clones and leaves some out. The top ten clones hold about a fifth of a sample with about 80,000 clones, roughly 82% of them seen once. Sequenced input: peripheral blood. These receptors were collected from a human donor in a cohort sampled during active COVID-19.

This clone was seen only a few times. The chain is built from TRBV7-9 and TRBJ2-2; 7 bases agree with TRBD1. In germline, CDR1 is SEHNR, CDR2 FQNEAQ (reference sequence). J gave up 2 bases and V 3 bases, and 3 bases lay outside the gene matches. The CDR3 extends over 15 amino acids. CDR3 nucleotide sequence: TGTGCCAGCAGCTTCCGGGACAGCAACACCGGGGAGCTGTTTTTT. This codes for CASSFRDSNTGELFF.

This clone was counted a single time. The chain has TRBV28 and TRBJ2-2; unclear D gene. The germline gives CDR1 MDHEN, CDR2 SYDVKM. V lost 1 base to trimming and J lost 6 bases, with 6 bases between them. The CDR3 totals 13 residues. CDR3 in DNA: TGTGCCAGCAGTTTATACCGGGCCGGGGAGCTGTTTTTT. This encodes CASSLYRAGELFF.

The chain has TRBV19 and TRBJ1-2; 7 bases agree with TRBD1. CDR1 is LNHDA and CDR2 is SQIVND in the germline V gene (reference sequence). The length of the CDR3 is 14 residues. The junction had 8 bases not matched to a gene; V was cut back by 3 bases and J by 7 bases. CDR3 nucleotides: TGTGCCAGTAGTATTTGGGGGACAGTTGGTGGCTACACCTTC. This gives the protein CASSIWGTVGGYTF.

In its sample, this clone was seen once. The rearrangement uses TRBV27 and TRBJ2-1; 8 bases line up with TRBD1. Germline V CDR1 and CDR2: MNHEY, SMNVEV (reference sequence). Unmatched junction bases numbered 15, after V lost 5 bases and J lost 9 bases. There are 16 residues in the CDR3. CDR3 protein: CASSPPGTGYTVEQFF. The CDR3 region has the DNA TGTGCCAGCAGTCCGCCGGGGACAGGATACACTGTTGAGCAGTTCTTC.

This chain uses TRBV10-3 with TRBJ2-3; 10 nucleotides match TRBD2. The CDR3 has 18 residues. Trimming removed 6 bases from V and 5 bases from J; junction bases left unmatched: 17. The V gene's germline CDR1 is ENHRY and CDR2 SYGVKD. DNA for the CDR3: TGTGCCATCAGCGCCGGGTTTGGTAGCGGGGGGTTTAGAGATACGCAGTATTTT. This encodes CAISAGFGSGGFRDTQYF.

J is TRBJ1-6 and V is TRBV5-1, with no clear D. The V gene's germline CDR1 is SGHRS and CDR2 YFSETQ. V was shortened by 0 bases and J by 8 bases, with 6 bases between the two germline ends. The CDR3 covers 13 residues. CDR3: CASSLAGDSPLHF. CDR3 DNA sequence: TGCGCCAGCAGCTTGGCCGGGGATTCACCCCTCCACTTT.

The V gene is TRBV2, the J gene TRBJ2-3, with D maybe TRBD2 (6 bases). V lost 6 bases and J lost 5, with 18 bases in between. This CDR3 comprises 15 residues. CDR1 and CDR2 from the germline V gene are SNHLY and FYNNEI. CDR3 loop: CASSGWTQGGDTQYF. DNA for the CDR3: TGTGCCAGCAGCGGGTGGACCCAGGGAGGAGATACGCAGTATTTT.

This clone was seen more than once but under ten times. The V and J genes are TRBV19 and TRBJ1-1, with 10 nucleotides matching TRBD1. This CDR3 region has 15 residues. Germline assignment: CDR1 LNHDA and CDR2 SQIVND (reference sequence). V lost 3 bases and J lost 4; bases outside the gene matches: 5. CDR3 residues: CASSIPGQGPTEAFF. CDR3 in DNA: TGTGCCAGTAGTATCCCGGGACAGGGGCCCACTGAAGCTTTCTTT.